The 8 T cell receptor beta chains below come from one sample, sequenced in a study of post-analysis software for immune sequencing data. Notes on the study in general: Patients used a few TRBV segments, including TRBV5-6, TRBV5-1 and TRBV20-1, more often than controls.

Which antigens these TCRs recognize remains unknown. Unique molecular identifiers were present in the TCR beta cDNA libraries. TCRdb analysed the PCR reads with MiXCR anew, one entry per CDR3 protein. The sample carries 450,000 to 650,000 distinct CDR3 sequences, 44% recorded once. What was sequenced was blood. Receptors were obtained from a girl aged 10 to 17 with multiple sclerosis.

For this clonotype: Sequence at one end of the junction differs from germline and may be a read error. This rearrangement joins TRBV11-3 to TRBJ2-1; no clear D gene. Germline V gene data show CDR1 as SGHNT and CDR2 as YENEEA. The CDR3 extends over 11 amino acids. The CDR3 region is CASRSFNEQFF. The CDR3, as DNA: TGTGCCAGCAGGTCCTTCAATGAGCAGTTCTTC.

This clonotype appeared once. CDR3: CSAGQEEGNQPQHF. As DNA, the CDR3 is TGCAGCGCCGGACAGGAGGAAGGCAATCAGCCCCAGCATTTT. The chain uses TRBV29-1 and TRBJ1-5, with TRBD1 identical over 7 bases. Germline values: CDR1 SQVTM, CDR2 ANQGSEA. The CDR3 runs 14 residues. The ends lost 7 bases at V and 2 bases at J; junction bases unmatched: 8.

V and J are TRBV12-3 or TRBV12-4 and TRBJ1-5, with 9 positions matching TRBD1. This CDR3 spans 14 amino acids. V was pared by 6 bases and J by 6 bases, with 6 bases of the junction left unmatched. The CDR3, as DNA: TGTGCCAGCAGAACAGGGACAGGGAGTCAGCCCCAGCATTTT. It encodes CASRTGTGSQPQHF.

J is TRBJ2-7 and V is TRBV6-4, with 9 bases matching TRBD2. This CDR3 is 16 amino acids long. Trimming cost V 5 bases and J 5 bases; bases outside gene matches: 13. The germline V gene encodes CDR1 MRHNA and CDR2 SNTAGT. CDR3 residues: CASSLGQAQREDEQYF. CDR3 coding DNA: TGTGCCAGCAGTCTAGGACAGGCCCAGCGGGAGGACGAGCAGTACTTC.

This clonotype came up a few times. The rearrangement uses TRBV12-3 or TRBV12-4 and TRBJ2-1, with 13 positions matching TRBD2. The CDR3 length is 17 residues. V lost 5 bases, J lost 7 bases, and 11 bases stayed unmatched. CDR3 bases: TGTGCCAGCAGTCCGACCAGACTAGCGGGAGGAGGGAATGAGCAGTTCTTC. It is translated as CASSPTRLAGGGNEQFF.

The CDR3, as DNA: TGTGCCAGCAGCTTTGGGGATGGGGCCCCCTACGAGCAGTACTTC. Its protein is CASSFGDGAPYEQYF. The chain carries TRBV5-6 and TRBJ2-7; TRBD1 might be the D (5 bases). The CDR3 loop spans 15 amino acids. The germline V and J ends were trimmed by 2 bases and 2 bases, with 14 bases remaining between them. The germline V gene encodes CDR1 SGHDT and CDR2 YYEEEE.

This chain uses TRBV25-1 with TRBJ2-4; 8 bases are a match to TRBD1. Germline CDR1 MGHDK, CDR2 SYGVNS. CDR3 length: 14 residues. The J segment lost 7 bases and the V segment lost 4 bases, leaving 6 bases of the junction unmatched. The CDR3 nucleotides read TGTGCCAGCAGTGTTTCAGGGGGCCGTAACATTCAGTACTTC. It is translated as CASSVSGGRNIQYF.

The rearrangement uses TRBV7-9 and TRBJ1-1; D remains unclear. V shed 5 bases and J shed 1 base, with 8 bases lying between them. The CDR3 is made up of 13 amino acids. Germline loops: CDR1 SEHNR, CDR2 FQNEAQ (reference sequence). The CDR3 loop reads CASSLQRNTEAFF. Written as DNA, the CDR3 is TGTGCCAGCAGCCTTCAGAGGAACACTGAAGCTTTCTTT.